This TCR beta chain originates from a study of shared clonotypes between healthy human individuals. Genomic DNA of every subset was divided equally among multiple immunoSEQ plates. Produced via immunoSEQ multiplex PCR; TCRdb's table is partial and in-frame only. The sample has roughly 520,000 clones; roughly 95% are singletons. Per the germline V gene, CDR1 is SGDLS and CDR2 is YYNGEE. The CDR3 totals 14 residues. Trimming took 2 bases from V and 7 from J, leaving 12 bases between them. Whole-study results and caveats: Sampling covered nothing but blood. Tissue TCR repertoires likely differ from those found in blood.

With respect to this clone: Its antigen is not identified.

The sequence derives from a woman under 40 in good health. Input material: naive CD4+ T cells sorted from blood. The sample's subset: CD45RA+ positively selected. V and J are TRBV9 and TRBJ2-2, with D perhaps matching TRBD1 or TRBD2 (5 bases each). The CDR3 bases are TGTGCCAGCAGCGTCAGCAGGGAGATCGGGGAGCTGTTTTTT. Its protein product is CASSVSREIGELFF.